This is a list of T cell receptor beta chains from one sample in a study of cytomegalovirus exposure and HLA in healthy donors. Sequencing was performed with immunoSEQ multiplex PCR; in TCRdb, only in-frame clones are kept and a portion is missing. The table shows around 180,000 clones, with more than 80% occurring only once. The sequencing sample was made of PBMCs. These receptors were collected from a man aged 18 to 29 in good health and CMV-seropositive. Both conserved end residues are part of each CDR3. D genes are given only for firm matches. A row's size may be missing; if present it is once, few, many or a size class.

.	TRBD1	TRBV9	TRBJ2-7	TGTGCCAGCAGCCGGGACAGCTACGAGCAGTACTTC	CASSRDSYEQYF
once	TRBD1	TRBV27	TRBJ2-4	TGTGCCAGCAGCAGGGACAGGGCTGCCAAAAACATTCAGTACTTC	CASSRDRAAKNIQYF
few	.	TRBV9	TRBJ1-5	TGTGCCAGCAGCGGGGCAGGGTTGGGCAATCAGCCCCAGCATTTT	CASSGAGLGNQPQHF
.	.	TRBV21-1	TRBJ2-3	TGTGCCAGCAGCAAGACGCCGGGACTAGCTTTCACAGATACGCAGTATTTT	CASSKTPGLAFTDTQYF
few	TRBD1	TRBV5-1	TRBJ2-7	TGCGCCAGCAGCTGGGACAGGGCCTACGAGCAGTACTTC	CASSWDRAYEQYF
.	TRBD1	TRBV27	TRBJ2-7	TGTGCCAGCAGAATTCCGGGACAGTTATACGAGCAGTACTTC	CASRIPGQLYEQYF
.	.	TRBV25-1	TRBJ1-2	TGTGCCAGCAGTGTATTCGGCTATGGCTACACCTTC	CASSVFGYGYTF
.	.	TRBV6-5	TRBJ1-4	TGTGCCAGCACCTTGACAGCAACTAATGAAAAACTGTTTTTT	CASTLTATNEKLFF
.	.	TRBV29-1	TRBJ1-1	TGCAGCGTATTACAGAACACTGAAGCTTTCTTT	CSVLQNTEAFF
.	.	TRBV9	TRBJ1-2	TGTGCCAGCAGTCGGGGAGTGGATTACGGGTACACCTTC	CASSRGVDYGYTF
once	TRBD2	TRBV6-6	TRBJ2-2	TGTGCCAGCAGTCCACCGGGACTAGGAGGCACCGGGGAGCTGTTTTTT	CASSPPGLGGTGELFF
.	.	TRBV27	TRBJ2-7	TGTGCCAGCATGGTCCGTCCGGGTCCCTACGAGCAGTACTTC	CASMVRPGPYEQYF
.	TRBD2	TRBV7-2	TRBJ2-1	TGTGCCAGCAGCTTAGCGGGAGGGCAGAATGAGCAGTTCTTC	CASSLAGGQNEQFF
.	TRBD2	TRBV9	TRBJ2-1	TGTGCCAGCAGCGTAGTGGGGGGGGTCAATGAGCAGTTCTTC	CASSVVGGVNEQFF
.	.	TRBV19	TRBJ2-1	TGTGCCAGTAGTATAGATCGTCCCGGGGTGGTAGCGGTCTCCTACAATGAGCAGTTCTTC	CASSIDRPGVVAVSYNEQFF
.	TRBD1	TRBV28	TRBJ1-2	TGTGCCAGCAGCTCTTGGAAAAACAGGGGGCCCTATGGCTACACCTTC	CASSSWKNRGPYGYTF
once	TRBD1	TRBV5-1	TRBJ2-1	TGCGCCAGCAGCCAGGGACAGGGTACCTACAATGAGCAGTTCTTC	CASSQGQGTYNEQFF
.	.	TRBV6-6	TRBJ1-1	TGTGCCAGCAGTTACTCCTTGGGACTGTCGAACACTGAAGCTTTCTTT	CASSYSLGLSNTEAFF
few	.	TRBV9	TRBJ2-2	TGTGCCAGCAGCGTAGTCTTAGGGGCCGGGGAGCTGTTTTTT	CASSVVLGAGELFF
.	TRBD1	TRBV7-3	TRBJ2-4	TGTGCCAGTGCGAGGGGGCGCGAAAACATTCAGTACTTC	CASARGRENIQYF
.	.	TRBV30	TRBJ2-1	TGTGCCTGGAGTCCCCAGCGGGATGAGCAGTTCTTC	CAWSPQRDEQFF
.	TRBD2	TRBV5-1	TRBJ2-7	TGCGCCAGCAGCCTCGGTTCTAGCGGAACCTACGAGCAGTACTTC	CASSLGSSGTYEQYF
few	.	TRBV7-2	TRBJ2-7	TGTGCCAGCAGCTTGAACAGGGACTACGAGCAGTACTTC	CASSLNRDYEQYF
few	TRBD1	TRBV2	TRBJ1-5	TGTGCCAGCAGAATGGACAGGGGTTTCAATCAGCCCCAGCATTTT	CASRMDRGFNQPQHF
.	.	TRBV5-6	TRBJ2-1	TGTGCCAGCCACCTATGGAGGATGCTGGAGTACAATGAGCAGTTCTTC	CASHLWRMLEYNEQFF